This passage covers 26 T cell receptor beta chains from one sample sequenced in a study of blood T cell repertoires in COVID-19. The protocol was immunoSEQ multiplex PCR, while the TCRdb copy is restricted to in-frame clones and leaves out a portion. The table records approximately 70,000 clones, approximately 88% of them present only once. The sequenced sample consisted of peripheral blood. The origin of the receptors is a human donor in a cohort sampled during active COVID-19.

The rearrangement joins TRBV7-9 to TRBJ2-7, with TRBD1 identical over 9 bases. V lost 3 bases to trimming and J lost 5 bases; unmatched junction nucleotides: 5. Germline V CDR1 and CDR2: SEHNR, FQNEAQ (reference sequence). This CDR3 has 14 residues. CDR3 in amino acids: CASSLGQGDHEQYF. The DNA of the CDR3 is TGTGCCAGCAGCTTGGGACAGGGCGACCACGAGCAGTACTTC.

The chain uses TRBV10-3 and TRBJ2-1, with 9 bases identical to TRBD1. CDR1 is ENHRY, CDR2 SYGVKD, per germline. V trimming: 4 bases; J trimming: 5 bases; junction bases outside the gene matches: 6. The CDR3 is 15 residues long. The CDR3 sequence: CAISGDRGGNNEQFF. The CDR3 DNA sequence: TGTGCCATCAGTGGAGACAGGGGGGGGAACAATGAGCAGTTCTTC.

The rearrangement joins TRBV28 to TRBJ1-2; D is ambiguous. The CDR3 is made up of 14 amino acids. Trimming pared 5 bases from V and 5 bases from J, leaving 15 bases between. Germline CDR1 reads MDHEN; CDR2 reads SYDVKM. The CDR3 loop reads CASSIRATIYGYTF. In DNA form, the CDR3 reads TGTGCCAGCAGTATAAGAGCAACCATTTATGGCTACACCTTC.

The J gene is TRBJ2-2, the V gene TRBV9; TRBD2 agrees at 11 bases. The CDR3 is 17 residues long. The junction had 10 bases not matched to a gene; V was cut back by 0 bases and J by 9 bases. The germline CDR1 and CDR2 sequences are SGDLS and YYNGEE. The CDR3 nucleotides are TGTGCCAGCAGCGTAGGGCTAGCGGGGGGAATCGGCCGGGAGCTGTTTTTT. It specifies CASSVGLAGGIGRELFF.

The chain is built from TRBV6-6 and TRBJ1-3, with 7 bases matching TRBD1. This CDR3 region has 15 residues. CDR1 and CDR2 from the germline V gene are MNHNY and SVGAGI (reference sequence). V shed 6 bases and J 1 base; nucleotides not matched to a gene: 6. CDR3 in amino acids: CASSVTGDSGNTIYF. CDR3 sequence (DNA): TGTGCCAGCAGCGTTACAGGGGATTCTGGAAACACCATATATTTT.

The chain employs TRBV5-1 and TRBJ2-1; 10 nucleotides line up with TRBD2. CDR3 size: 17 residues. The trim removed 4 bases at V and 1 base at J, leaving 8 bases unmatched. From germline, CDR1 is SGHRS and CDR2 YFSETQ. The CDR3 DNA reads as TGCGCCAGCAGCAGAAGCGGGGGGGCCGATTCCTACAATGAGCAGTTCTTC. Translating it yields CASSRSGGADSYNEQFF.

CDR3 sequence: CASRGETSGYNEQFF. As DNA, the CDR3 is TGTGCCAGCAGAGGGGAGACTAGCGGATACAATGAGCAGTTCTTC. The chain uses TRBV27 and TRBJ2-1; TRBD2 agrees at 9 bases. The CDR3 is 15 amino acids. Germline V gene sequence: CDR1 MNHEY, CDR2 SMNVEV (reference sequence). V was pared by 6 bases and J by 4 bases, with 7 bases of the junction left unmatched.

This chain connects TRBV7-9 to TRBJ2-7; the D is unclear. CDR1 is SEHNR, CDR2 FQNEAQ, per germline (reference sequence). Between the trimmed V and J ends, which lost 1 base and 0 bases, there was a span of 10 bases. This CDR3 has 15 residues. CDR3 in DNA: TGTGCCAGCAGCTTAGGCGAGTATCGCTCCTACGAGCAGTACTTC. As protein: CASSLGEYRSYEQYF.

This clone was seen a handful of times. This sequence joins TRBV7-6 and TRBJ2-2; 8 bases match TRBD2. Germline trimming cut 2 bases from V and 2 bases from J; bases unmatched to any gene: 4. The CDR3 is 16 amino acids. Germline V gives CDR1 SGHVS, CDR2 FNYEAQ. CDR3 nucleotide sequence: TGTGCCAGCAGCTTATTACGGGAGGGAAACACCGGGGAGCTGTTTTTT. Protein sequence: CASSLLREGNTGELFF.

The rearrangement uses TRBV2 and TRBJ1-6; 8 nucleotides line up with TRBD1. Germline assignment: CDR1 SNHLY and CDR2 FYNNEI. V lost 6 bases to trimming and J lost 7 bases; unmatched junction nucleotides: 8. This CDR3 has 15 amino acids. CDR3 protein: CASRFDRGQNSPLHF. In nucleotides, the CDR3 is TGTGCCAGCAGATTCGACAGGGGCCAAAATTCACCCCTCCACTTT.

This chain links TRBV7-6 with TRBJ2-7, with a possible D match to TRBD2 (5 bases). V gave up 5 bases and J gave up 0 bases, with 14 bases separating them. The CDR3 length is 15 residues. CDR1 is SGHVS, CDR2 FNYEAQ, per germline. The CDR3 sequence: CASSPTGVSSYEQYF. For the CDR3, the DNA is TGTGCCAGCAGCCCTACCGGGGTAAGCTCCTACGAGCAGTACTTC.

CDR3 residues: CAISEGEGKQFF. The CDR3 DNA reads as TGTGCCATCAGTGAGGGGGAGGGAAAGCAGTTCTTC. This chain joins TRBV10-3 and TRBJ2-1; 7 bases are shared with TRBD2. The CDR3 is 12 residues long. Germline V gene lookup returns CDR1 ENHRY and CDR2 SYGVKD. J gave up 11 bases and V 2 bases, and 3 bases lay outside the gene matches.

This sequence joins TRBV20-1 and TRBJ1-6; D is unclear. Germline V gives CDR1 DFQATT, CDR2 SNEGSKA (reference sequence). This CDR3 region has 16 residues. V was trimmed by 3 bases and J by 0 bases, leaving 12 bases between them. The CDR3 here is CSASPTGNSYNSPLHF. The CDR3 region has the DNA TGCAGTGCTAGTCCGACGGGGAACTCCTATAATTCACCCCTCCACTTT.

This sequence joins TRBV14 and TRBJ1-6, with D possibly being TRBD1 (6 bases). This CDR3 has 15 amino acids. Germline V gene lookup returns CDR1 SGHDN and CDR2 FVKESK. V lost 3 bases and J 7 bases, leaving 13 bases between the germline ends. The CDR3 reads CASSQQGLRNSPLHF. The CDR3, as DNA: TGTGCCAGCAGCCAGCAGGGGTTACGCAATTCACCCCTCCACTTT.

This sequence joins TRBV20-1 and TRBJ2-5; TRBD2 is a possible D gene (6 bases). Trimming took off 3 bases at V and 4 bases at J, with 18 bases between the two ends. Germline V gene sequence: CDR1 DFQATT, CDR2 SNEGSKA (reference sequence). The CDR3 extends over 15 amino acids. The CDR3 region is CSASGSGPGVETQYF. The DNA for the CDR3 is TGCAGTGCTAGTGGATCGGGACCGGGGGTAGAGACCCAGTACTTC.

V gene TRBV5-4 combines with J gene TRBJ1-5, with D perhaps matching TRBD1 (6 bases). The V gene lost 1 base and the J gene lost 6 bases, with 11 bases spanning the gap. The CDR3 covers 14 residues. Germline lookup yields CDR1 SGHNT and CDR2 YYREEE (reference sequence). CDR3 region: CASSLRGGSQPQHF. For the CDR3, the DNA is TGTGCCAGCAGCTTGAGGGGGGGCAGTCAGCCCCAGCATTTT.

The CDR3, as DNA: TGTGCCACCAGCAGAGATATGCAGGGTGCCCACGAGCAGTACTTC. Its protein is CATSRDMQGAHEQYF. The genes are TRBV15 and TRBJ2-7; weak D call: TRBD1 (5 bases). This CDR3 region has 15 residues. V gave up 0 bases and J gave up 5 bases, with 14 bases separating them. Germline V CDR1 and CDR2: LNHNV, YYDKDF (reference sequence).

The chain has TRBV4-2 and TRBJ1-1; D unclear. The CDR3 runs 16 residues. CDR1 and CDR2 (germline): LGHNA, YNFKEQ. V was shortened by 0 bases and J by 1 base, with 12 bases between the two germline ends. CDR3 protein: CASSQDPPGGNTEAFF. The CDR3 bases are TGTGCCAGCAGCCAAGACCCCCCTGGCGGGAACACTGAAGCTTTCTTT.

The gene calls are TRBV10-3 and TRBJ2-2; D possibly corresponds to TRBD1 (5 bases). Trimming pared 2 bases from V and 4 bases from J, leaving 5 bases between. CDR3 length: 13 residues. Per the germline V gene, CDR1 is ENHRY and CDR2 is SYGVKD. The CDR3 spells CAISEDSTGELFF. Here the CDR3 DNA reads TGTGCCATCAGTGAGGACAGCACCGGGGAGCTGTTTTTT.

CDR3 protein: CASRATGLSGNTIYF. CDR3 coding DNA: TGTGCCAGCAGAGCTACAGGGTTGTCTGGAAACACCATATATTTT. The rearrangement joins TRBV6-5 to TRBJ1-3; TRBD1 might be the D (6 bases). Germline V gene lookup returns CDR1 MNHEY and CDR2 SVGAGI. This CDR3 is built from 15 residues. V lost 6 bases, J lost 1 base, and 13 bases lay in between.

The rearrangement links TRBV7-9 to TRBJ2-7, with TRBD2 matching over 10 bases. V was pared by 1 base and J by 0 bases, with 9 bases of the junction left unmatched. The CDR3 extends over 18 amino acids. Germline V lookup: CDR1 SEHNR, CDR2 FQNEAQ (reference sequence). The CDR3 DNA reads TGTGCCAGCAGCTTAGGCCTAGCGGGGGTCCCGAGCTCCTACGAGCAGTACTTC. Encoded protein: CASSLGLAGVPSSYEQYF.

The rearrangement links TRBV29-1 to TRBJ1-1, with TRBD1 matching over 11 bases. This CDR3 spans 14 amino acids. Per the germline V gene, CDR1 is SQVTM and CDR2 is ANQGSEA. V trimming: 7 bases; J trimming: 5 bases; junction bases outside the gene matches: 9. CDR3 bases: TGCAGCGCCGGGGACAGGGGGAGGAGTACTGAAGCTTTCTTT. This translates into CSAGDRGRSTEAFF.

V is TRBV12-5 and J is TRBJ2-4; TRBD2 might be the D (6 bases). V lost 7 bases, J lost 7 bases, and 14 bases lay in between. CDR1 is LGHNT and CDR2 is FRNRAP in the germline V gene. The CDR3 contains 13 residues. The CDR3 region is CASAWRVGNIQYF. The CDR3 DNA follows: TGTGCTAGTGCCTGGAGGGTTGGGAACATTCAGTACTTC.

V and J are TRBV18 and TRBJ1-4; 7 bases map to TRBD1. V gave up 8 bases and J gave up 5 bases; unmatched junction bases: 5. Germline V gene lookup returns CDR1 KGHSH and CDR2 LQKENI. The CDR3 has 13 amino acids. CDR3 residues: CASTGQENEKLFF. CDR3 coding DNA: TGTGCCAGCACCGGACAGGAAAATGAAAAACTGTTTTTT.

The rearrangement links TRBV3-1 (or the pseudogene TRBV3-2) to TRBJ2-2; D is unresolved. The germline gives CDR1 LGHDT, CDR2 YNNKEL (reference sequence). The CDR3 is 15 residues long. Trimming shortened V by 0 bases and J by 4 bases, and 9 bases separated the two germline ends. The CDR3 sequence: CASSQETGFTGELFF. Here the CDR3 DNA reads TGTGCCAGCAGCCAAGAGACGGGTTTCACCGGGGAGCTGTTTTTT.

V usage is TRBV28 and J usage is TRBJ1-2; D possibly corresponds to TRBD1 (5 bases). This CDR3 region has 14 residues. The germline gives CDR1 MDHEN, CDR2 SYDVKM. The V end lost 6 bases, the J end lost 7 bases, and 18 bases lay between the germline ends. The CDR3 nucleotides are TGTGCCAGCAGCCAGGGATCGCAAAGGGGTGGCTACACCTTC. Encoded protein: CASSQGSQRGGYTF.